The entry below gives a single T cell receptor (beta chain) sequence along with its context. No antigen is known for it. This sample is drawn from a study of T cells in localized non-small cell lung cancer. Sequencing was performed with immunoSEQ multiplex PCR; in TCRdb, only in-frame clones are kept and a portion is missing. This table has 70,000 to 95,000 clones, approximately 91% appearing once. Study outcomes and limitations: There were a median 57 of the top 100 tumor clones appearing in adjacent lung. Owing to sequencing of a solitary tumor region, heterogeneity cannot be discounted. Clonality peaked in uninvolved adjacent lung rather than tumor. Density of T cells in blood, when higher, went with longer overall survival.

Source: PBMCs, taken before any cancer treatment. The receptor comes from a woman aged 35-75 years with stage II squamous cell lung carcinoma.

The CDR3 DNA follows: TGTGCCAGCAGCTTGGAGGGCTCCGCTAACTATGGCTACACCTTC. It codes for CASSLEGSANYGYTF. V usage is TRBV5-5 and J usage is TRBJ1-2; D call uncertain. The germline V gene has CDR1 SGHKS and CDR2 YYEKEE (reference sequence). Trimming left V 0 bases short and J 0 bases short, with 9 bases between. There are 15 residues in the CDR3. Combining the CDR3 with reference TRBV5-5 and TRBJ1-2 gives the whole variable domain DAGVTQSPTHLIKTRGQQVTLRCSPISGHKSVSWYQQVLGQGPQFIFQYYEKEERGRGNFPDRFSARQFPNYSSELNVNALLLGDSALYLCASSLEGSANYGYTFGSGTRLTVV.